Listed below are T cell receptor beta chains from one sample, sequenced in a study of immune characterization of retroperitoneal liposarcoma. TCRdb reprocessed the PCR reads via MiXCR and lists one record per CDR3 protein. The sample lists roughly 2,500 distinct CDR3 sequences, nearly 45% occurring once. The sample comprised tumor tissue. Receptors originate from a male donor with retroperitoneal liposarcoma. The CDR3 runs from the conserved cysteine through the conserved F or W. The D gene is left open where the match is weak. Not all rows give a size; the values are once, few, many and, for expanded clones, a class.

d_gene	v_gene	j_gene	abundance	CDR3nt	CDR3aa
NA	TRBV6-1	TRBJ2-2	few	TGTGCCAGCAGTCCTAGCGTTAACACCGGGGAGCTGTTTTTT	CASSPSVNTGELFF
NA	TRBV6-4	TRBJ1-1	NA	TGTGCCAGCAGTCTAGAGCCTAACACTGAAGCTTTCTTT	CASSLEPNTEAFF
NA	TRBV11-3	TRBJ2-7	NA	TGTGCCAGCAGCTATTTTGAAGGCGAGCAGTACTTC	CASSYFEGEQYF
TRBD2	TRBV6-6	TRBJ2-5	few	TGTGCCAGCAGTTACCCGGGACTAGCGGGAGACTACAATGAGCAGTACTTC	CASSYPGLAGDYNEQYF
NA	TRBV6-1	TRBJ2-1	NA	TGTGCCAGCAGTGATAAGTACAGAGGAAAGTACGAGCAGTTCTTC	CASSDKYRGKYEQFF
TRBD1	TRBV7-2	TRBJ2-5	few	TGTGCCAGCAGTCCTACAGGGGGCAAAGAGACCCAGTACTTC	CASSPTGGKETQYF
NA	TRBV7-6	TRBJ2-1	few	TGTGCCAGCAGCCCCCTATCTGGCAGCGAGCAGTTCTTC	CASSPLSGSEQFF
NA	TRBV12-3/TRBV12-4	TRBJ2-7	NA	TGTGCCAGCAGTTTATTAGGCTACGAGCAGTACTTC	CASSLLGYEQYF
NA	TRBV6-5	TRBJ2-7	few	TGTGCCAGCAGTTACGTCGGGGCCCTTCGCAATGAGCAGTACTTC	CASSYVGALRNEQYF
NA	TRBV6-1	TRBJ2-1	NA	TGTGCCACCCACCGGGGGTCCCACAATGAGCAGTTCTTC	CATHRGSHNEQFF
NA	TRBV6-1	TRBJ2-1	NA	TGTGCCAGCACTGTCGGCTCCTTAGCGGCCTCCTACAATGAGCAGTTCTTC	CASTVGSLAASYNEQFF
TRBD2	TRBV6-5	TRBJ2-4	NA	TGTGCCAGCAGTCGGGGGACTAGCGGGAGGGCCAAAAACATTCAGTACTTC	CASSRGTSGRAKNIQYF
NA	TRBV7-8	TRBJ2-7	few	TGTGCCAGCAGCGCGCGTGGAGGGGGTGCTGCGTTATACTTC	CASSARGGGAALYF
TRBD2	TRBV6-1	TRBJ2-3	medium-sized	TGTGCCAGCAGTGAACTAGCGGGAGGGCCAGATACGCAGTATTTT	CASSELAGGPDTQYF
TRBD2	TRBV6-9	TRBJ2-1	NA	TGTGCCAGCAGTTACCCCCCCTGGGCGGGAGGGCCGAATGAGCAGTTCTTC	CASSYPPWAGGPNEQFF
NA	TRBV7-2	TRBJ2-1	few	TGTGCCAGCAGCTTAGCGAGCGGATACAATGAGCAGTTCTTC	CASSLASGYNEQFF
NA	TRBV27	TRBJ1-1	NA	TGTGCCAGCAAAAAGAAGGGGGAAGCTTTCTTT	CASKKKGEAFF
TRBD1	TRBV27	TRBJ2-7	medium-sized	TGTGCCAGCAGTTTTCAGGCAGGGACAGGAATTTCCTACGAGCAGTACTTC	CASSFQAGTGISYEQYF
NA	TRBV6-5	TRBJ2-3	NA	TGTGCCAGCAAGGCTCTAGGGAATACGCAGTATTTT	CASKALGNTQYF
NA	TRBV7-1	TRBJ2-7	NA	TGTGCCAGCAGCCCAGAGACGGAGCCTCGGAACGAGCAGTACTTC	CASSPETEPRNEQYF
TRBD2	TRBV6-5	TRBJ2-7	few	TGTGCCAGCAGTTACTCGACGAAAGCACTAGCGGGAGACGAGCAGTACTTC	CASSYSTKALAGDEQYF
TRBD1	TRBV7-8	TRBJ2-7	few	TGTGCCAGCAGCTTAGGTGGCAGGGGGGAGCAGTACTTC	CASSLGGRGEQYF
TRBD2	TRBV6-4	TRBJ2-1	NA	TGTGCCAGCAGTGACAAAGGCGGCGGGGGGTTCGATGAGCAGTTCTTC	CASSDKGGGGFDEQFF
TRBD1	TRBV6-1	TRBJ1-1	NA	TGTGCCAGCACCTCCGGGACAGGGTTGAACACTGAAGCTTTCTTT	CASTSGTGLNTEAFF
TRBD2	TRBV12-3/TRBV12-4	TRBJ2-5	NA	TGTGCCAGCAGCTCGGGACTAGCGGGACAGGGAGAGACCCAGTACTTC	CASSSGLAGQGETQYF
TRBD1	TRBV12-3/TRBV12-4	TRBJ2-5	large	TGTGCCAGCAGGAGACAGGGGATTTGGGAGACCCAGTACTTC	CASRRQGIWETQYF
NA	TRBV6-1	TRBJ2-3	once	TGTGCCAGCAGTGAAGCAATACGGGGTGGTGGAGATACGCAGTATTTT	CASSEAIRGGGDTQYF
TRBD2	TRBV11-2	TRBJ2-1	medium-sized	TGTGCCAGCAGCCCTTTGACTAGCGGGATTGGTGAGCAGTTCTTC	CASSPLTSGIGEQFF
NA	TRBV6-1	TRBJ2-7	NA	TGTGCCAGCAGGACGGGGCCCGCCTACGAGCAGTACTTC	CASRTGPAYEQYF
NA	TRBV12-3/TRBV12-4	TRBJ2-7	NA	TGTGCCAGCAGTTCCCCCCAGGGCGAGCAGTACTTC	CASSSPQGEQYF
NA	TRBV7-2	TRBJ2-1	NA	TGTGCCAGCAGCGTCCGGGCGACCGAGGTCGGCGAGCAGTTCTTC	CASSVRATEVGEQFF
NA	TRBV6-6	TRBJ1-2	NA	TGTGCCAGCGGAGGGACTGCTGGTCGGGGCTACACCTTC	CASGGTAGRGYTF
NA	TRBV6-1	TRBJ2-1	NA	TGTGCCAGCAGTCCCTACGGGGGCAATGAGCAGTTCTTC	CASSPYGGNEQFF
NA	TRBV6-5	TRBJ2-6	once	TGTGCCAGCCGGACCCAGGGTTCTGGGGCCAACGTCCTGACTTTC	CASRTQGSGANVLTF
NA	TRBV30	TRBJ1-1	NA	TGTGCCTGGAGAGGACTGACTGAAGCTTTCTTT	CAWRGLTEAFF
TRBD2	TRBV6-5	TRBJ2-2	few	TGTGCCAGCAGGGCGTCGGCTAGCGGGAACACCGGGGAGCTGTTTTTT	CASRASASGNTGELFF
NA	TRBV7-2	TRBJ2-1	NA	TGTGCCAGCAGCGCTGGAAACAGGGTTAATGAGCAGTTCTTC	CASSAGNRVNEQFF
TRBD2	TRBV7-2	TRBJ2-5	medium-sized	TGTGCCAGCAGCCTCGGGACTAGCGGGAGTTGGAGGGAGACCCAGTACTTC	CASSLGTSGSWRETQYF
NA	TRBV7-8	TRBJ2-3	NA	TGTGCCAGCAGCTCGTGGGGCACAGATACGCAGTATTTT	CASSSWGTDTQYF
TRBD1	TRBV12-3/TRBV12-4	TRBJ2-1	NA	TGTGCCAGCAGTTTGAGTCAGGGGGCGGGGAATGAGCAGTTCTTC	CASSLSQGAGNEQFF
NA	TRBV7-2	TRBJ2-1	NA	TGTGCCAGCAGCCCTCCCGGCCTGGCCAATGAGCAGTTCTTC	CASSPPGLANEQFF
NA	TRBV7-2	TRBJ2-5	NA	TGTGCCAGCAGCTTAGTTTTAGACAGAGGACAAGAGACCCAGTACTTC	CASSLVLDRGQETQYF
NA	TRBV14	TRBJ1-1	large	TGTGCCAGCAGCCCAAACTTGGAGAACACTGAAGCTTTCTTT	CASSPNLENTEAFF
TRBD1	TRBV6-1	TRBJ1-6	NA	TGTGCCAGCAGTGAAGCAAGGGGGCGGGTTTCACCCCTCCACTTT	CASSEARGRVSPLHF
TRBD1	TRBV6-1	TRBJ2-7	NA	TGTGCCAGCCGGGACAGCTATAGCTCCTACGAGCAGTACTTC	CASRDSYSSYEQYF
NA	TRBV7-6	TRBJ1-3	NA	TGTGCCAGCAGCTCGAGCTCTGGAAACACCATATATTTT	CASSSSSGNTIYF
NA	TRBV27	TRBJ2-1	NA	TGTGCCAGCAGTTTTAGTTCTGGCAGGGACGAGACCCAGTTCTTC	CASSFSSGRDETQFF
NA	TRBV4-3	TRBJ1-1	NA	TGCGCCAGCAGCCAAGTAAGCCAGGGTCTGAGGACTGAAGCTTTCTTT	CASSQVSQGLRTEAFF
TRBD1	TRBV12-3/TRBV12-4	TRBJ2-7	NA	TGTGCCAGCAGTTTGGGACAGGGGGGCTACGAGCAGTACTTC	CASSLGQGGYEQYF
TRBD2	TRBV7-3	TRBJ2-1	NA	TGTGCCAGCAGCTTCGAGGGACTAGCCGACAATGAGCAGTTCTTC	CASSFEGLADNEQFF
NA	TRBV7-2	TRBJ2-7	NA	TGTGCCAGCAGCTTAGGTTTCGGGAGCGAGCAGTACTTC	CASSLGFGSEQYF
TRBD1	TRBV7-2	TRBJ2-5	NA	TGTGCCAGCAGCTTAGGGACAGGGGGCCCCCCAATGTCCTTT	CASSLGTGGPPMSF
NA	TRBV7-4	TRBJ2-4	once	TGTGCCAGCAGCTTAGTCCTTTCTAGGGCCAACTATGAGCAGTACTTC	CASSLVLSRANYEQYF
NA	TRBV27	TRBJ2-7	NA	TGTGCCAGCAGCAATCTCAGGGTAAACGAGCAGTACTTC	CASSNLRVNEQYF
TRBD2	TRBV6-6	TRBJ2-5	medium-sized	TGTGCCAGCAGTTACTCGCCGACTAGCGGTTACAATGAGCAGTACTTC	CASSYSPTSGYNEQYF
TRBD2	TRBV7-2	TRBJ2-1	few	TGTGCCAGCAGCCTAGGACTAGCGGATTACAATGAGCAGTTCTTC	CASSLGLADYNEQFF